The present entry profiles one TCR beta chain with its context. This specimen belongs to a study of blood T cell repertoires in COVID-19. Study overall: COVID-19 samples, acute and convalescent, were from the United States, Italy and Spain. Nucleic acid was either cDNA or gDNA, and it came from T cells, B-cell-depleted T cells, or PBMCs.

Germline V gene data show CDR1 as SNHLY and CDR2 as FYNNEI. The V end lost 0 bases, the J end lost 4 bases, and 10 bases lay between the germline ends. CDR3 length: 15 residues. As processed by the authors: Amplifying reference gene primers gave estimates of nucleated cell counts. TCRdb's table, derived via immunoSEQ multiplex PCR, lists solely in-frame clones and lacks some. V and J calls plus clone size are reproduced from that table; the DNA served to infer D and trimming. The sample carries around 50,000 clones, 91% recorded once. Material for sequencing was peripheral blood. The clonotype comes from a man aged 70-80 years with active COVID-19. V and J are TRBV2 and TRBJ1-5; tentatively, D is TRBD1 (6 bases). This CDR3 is CASSEARDNNQPQHF. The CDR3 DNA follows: TGTGCCAGCAGTGAAGCCAGGGACAATAATCAGCCCCAGCATTTT. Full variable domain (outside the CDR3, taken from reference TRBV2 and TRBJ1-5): EPEVTQTPSHQVTQMGQEVILRCVPISNHLYFYWYRQILGQKVEFLVSFYNNEISEKSEIFDDQFSVERPDGSNFTLKIRSTKLEDSAMYFCASSEARDNNQPQHFGDGTRLSIL.